This TCR beta chain is from a study of T cells in Graves' hyperthyroidism and ophthalmopathy. V was shortened by 8 bases and J by 6 bases, with 13 bases between the two germline ends. The germline CDR1 and CDR2 sequences are SNHLY and FYNNEI. The CDR3 is 12 amino acids. The study, taken as a whole, reports: Appearing also in blood were most of the thyroid clonotypes expanded above 0.001. A model using 13 V-J features told ophthalmopathy apart from stable hyperthyroidism.

This clonotype was observed many times. As yet, its antigen is unknown. If no ophthalmopathy progression occurred within 18 months, Graves' hyperthyroidism was stable. The study enrolled patients aged 18 to 65 with newly diagnosed hyperthyroidism of under 2 months' duration. The TCR beta CDR3 regions underwent amplification using RNA transcripts as the source. The HTBI primer set was used in a first-round RT-PCR of the TCR CDR3. TCRdb re-analysed the multiplex PCR reads in MiXCR, keeping a single row per CDR3 protein. This sample carries almost 600,000 distinct CDR3 sequences, approximately 44% of them seen once, and the ten largest clones take about 8%.

The chain carries TRBV2 and TRBJ1-1; D call uncertain. Material for sequencing was peripheral blood or thyroid tissue (not recorded which). This clonotype originated in a woman aged 18 to 35 with Graves' hyperthyroidism. The chain's CDR3 is CASRIGGPEAFF. The CDR3, as DNA: TGTGCCAGCCGAATTGGCGGCCCTGAAGCTTTCTTT.